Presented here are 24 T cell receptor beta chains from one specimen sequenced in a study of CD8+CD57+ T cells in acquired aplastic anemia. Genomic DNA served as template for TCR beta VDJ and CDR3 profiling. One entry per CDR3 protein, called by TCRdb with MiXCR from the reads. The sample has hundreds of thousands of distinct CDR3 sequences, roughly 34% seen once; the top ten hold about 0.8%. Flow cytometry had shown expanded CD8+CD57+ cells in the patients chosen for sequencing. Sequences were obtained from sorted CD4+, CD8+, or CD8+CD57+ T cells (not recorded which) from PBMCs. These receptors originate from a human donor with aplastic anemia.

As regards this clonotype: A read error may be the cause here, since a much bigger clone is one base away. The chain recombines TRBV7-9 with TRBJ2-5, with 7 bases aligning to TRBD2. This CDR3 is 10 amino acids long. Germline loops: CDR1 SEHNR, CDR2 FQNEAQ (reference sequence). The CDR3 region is CAVGGETQYF. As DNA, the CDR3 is TGTGCGGTGGGGGGGGAGACCCAGTACTTC. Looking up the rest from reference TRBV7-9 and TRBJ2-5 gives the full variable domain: DTGVSQNPRHKITKRGQNVTFRCDPISEHNRLYWYRQTLGQGPEFLTYFQNEAQLEKSRLLSDRFSAERPKGSFSTLEIQRTEQGDSAMYLCAVGGETQYFGPGTRLLVL.

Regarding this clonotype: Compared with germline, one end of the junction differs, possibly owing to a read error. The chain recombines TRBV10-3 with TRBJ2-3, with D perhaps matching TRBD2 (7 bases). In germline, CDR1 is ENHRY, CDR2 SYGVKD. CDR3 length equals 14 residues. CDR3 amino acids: CAISGPGGPDTQYF. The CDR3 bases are TGTGCTATCAGTGGACCGGGGGGCCCAGATACGCAGTATTTT.

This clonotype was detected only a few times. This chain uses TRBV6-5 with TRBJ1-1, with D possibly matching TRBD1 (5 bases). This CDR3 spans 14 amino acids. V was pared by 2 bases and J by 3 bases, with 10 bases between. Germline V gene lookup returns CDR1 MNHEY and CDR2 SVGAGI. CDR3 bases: TGTGCCAGCAGTTACGTGGGGCGGGACACTGAAGCTTTCTTT. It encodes CASSYVGRDTEAFF.

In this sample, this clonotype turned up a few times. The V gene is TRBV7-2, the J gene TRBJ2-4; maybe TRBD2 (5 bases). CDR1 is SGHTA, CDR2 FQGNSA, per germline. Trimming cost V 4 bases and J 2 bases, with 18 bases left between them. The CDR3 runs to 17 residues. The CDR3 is CASSSGPLTGTKNIQYF. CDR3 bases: TGTGCCAGCAGCTCGGGTCCTCTTACGGGAACCAAAAACATTCAGTACTTC.

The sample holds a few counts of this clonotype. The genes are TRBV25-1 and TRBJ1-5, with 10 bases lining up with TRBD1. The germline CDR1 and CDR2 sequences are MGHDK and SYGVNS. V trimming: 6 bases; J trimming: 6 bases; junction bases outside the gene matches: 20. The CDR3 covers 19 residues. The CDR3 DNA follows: TGTGCCAGCAGATCCTGCTCCCCCCTGACAGGGGGCGCGGGTCAGCCCCAGCATTTT. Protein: CASRSCSPLTGGAGQPQHF. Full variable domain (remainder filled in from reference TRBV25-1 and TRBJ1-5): EADIYQTPRYLVIGTGKKITLECSQTMGHDKMYWYQQDPGMELHLIHYSYGVNSTEKGDLSSESTVSRIRTEHFPLTLESARPSHTSQYLCASRSCSPLTGGAGQPQHFGDGTRLSIL.

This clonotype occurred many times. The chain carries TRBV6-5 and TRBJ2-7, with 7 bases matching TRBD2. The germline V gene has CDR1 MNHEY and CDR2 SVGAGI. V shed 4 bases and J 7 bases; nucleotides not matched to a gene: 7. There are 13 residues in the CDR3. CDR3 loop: CASSWDYRGEQYF. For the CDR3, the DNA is TGTGCCAGCAGTTGGGACTACCGCGGGGAGCAGTACTTC.

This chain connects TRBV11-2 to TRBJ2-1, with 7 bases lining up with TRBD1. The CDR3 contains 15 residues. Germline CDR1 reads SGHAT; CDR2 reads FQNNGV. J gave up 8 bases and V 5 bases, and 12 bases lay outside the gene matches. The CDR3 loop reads CASSLVGAGGYEQFF. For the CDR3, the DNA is TGTGCCAGCAGCCTAGTCGGGGCAGGGGGTTATGAGCAGTTCTTC.

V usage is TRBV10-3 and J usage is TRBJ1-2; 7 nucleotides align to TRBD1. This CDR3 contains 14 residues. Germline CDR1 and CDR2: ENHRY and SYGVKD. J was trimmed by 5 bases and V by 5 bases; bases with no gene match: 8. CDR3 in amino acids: CAISQGGEGYGYTF. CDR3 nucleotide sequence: TGTGCCATCAGTCAGGGGGGAGAAGGATATGGCTACACCTTC.

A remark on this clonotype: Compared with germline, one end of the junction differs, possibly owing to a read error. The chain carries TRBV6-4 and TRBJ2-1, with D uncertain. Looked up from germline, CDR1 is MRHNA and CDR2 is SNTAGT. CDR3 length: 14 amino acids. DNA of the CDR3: TGTGTCAGCAGTGACCTACCTGGTTCCAATGAGCAGTTCTTC. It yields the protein CVSSDLPGSNEQFF.

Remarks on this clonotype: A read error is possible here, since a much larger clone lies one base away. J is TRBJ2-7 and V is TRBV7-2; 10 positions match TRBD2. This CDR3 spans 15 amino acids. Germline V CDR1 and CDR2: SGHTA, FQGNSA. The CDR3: CAGSLDASGRGEQYF. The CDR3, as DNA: TGTGCCGGCAGCTTAGATGCTAGCGGGAGAGGTGAGCAGTACTTC.

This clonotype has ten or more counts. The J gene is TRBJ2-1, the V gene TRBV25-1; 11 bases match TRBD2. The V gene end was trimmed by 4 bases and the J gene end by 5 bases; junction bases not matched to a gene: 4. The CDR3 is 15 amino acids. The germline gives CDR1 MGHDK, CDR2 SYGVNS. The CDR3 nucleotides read TGTGCCAGCAGTGGGCTAGCGGGAGGCCACAATGAGCAGTTCTTC. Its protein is CASSGLAGGHNEQFF. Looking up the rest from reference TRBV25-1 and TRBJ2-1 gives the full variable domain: EADIYQTPRYLVIGTGKKITLECSQTMGHDKMYWYQQDPGMELHLIHYSYGVNSTEKGDLSSESTVSRIRTEHFPLTLESARPSHTSQYLCASSGLAGGHNEQFFGPGTRLTVL.

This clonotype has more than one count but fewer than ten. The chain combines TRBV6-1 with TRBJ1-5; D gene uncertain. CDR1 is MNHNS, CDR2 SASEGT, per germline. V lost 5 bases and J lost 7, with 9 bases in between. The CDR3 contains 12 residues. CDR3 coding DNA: TGTGCCAGCAGTAGAGGACCGCAGCCCCAGCATTTT. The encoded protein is CASSRGPQPQHF.

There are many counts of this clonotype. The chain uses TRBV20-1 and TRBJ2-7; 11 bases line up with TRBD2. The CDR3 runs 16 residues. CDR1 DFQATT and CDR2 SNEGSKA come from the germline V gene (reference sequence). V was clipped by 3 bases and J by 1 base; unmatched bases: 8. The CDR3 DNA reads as TGCAGTGCTAGCGTAGCGGGAGGGCCGCGGTCCTACGAGCAGTACTTC. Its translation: CSASVAGGPRSYEQYF.

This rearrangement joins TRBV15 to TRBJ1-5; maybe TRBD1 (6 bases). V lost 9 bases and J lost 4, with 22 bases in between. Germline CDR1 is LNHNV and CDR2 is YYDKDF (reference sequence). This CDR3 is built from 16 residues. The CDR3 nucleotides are TGTGCCACGGATAGGGATCTCGGACAGTTAAATCAGCCCCAGCATTTT. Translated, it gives CATDRDLGQLNQPQHF.

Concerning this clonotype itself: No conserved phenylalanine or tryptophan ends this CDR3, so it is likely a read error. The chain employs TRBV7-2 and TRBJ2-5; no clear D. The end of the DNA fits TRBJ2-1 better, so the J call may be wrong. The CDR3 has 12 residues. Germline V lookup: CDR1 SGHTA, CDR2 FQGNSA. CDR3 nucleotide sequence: TGTGCCAGCAGCTTAGTTGGGTTTGAGCAGTTCCTC. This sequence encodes CASSLVGFEQFL.

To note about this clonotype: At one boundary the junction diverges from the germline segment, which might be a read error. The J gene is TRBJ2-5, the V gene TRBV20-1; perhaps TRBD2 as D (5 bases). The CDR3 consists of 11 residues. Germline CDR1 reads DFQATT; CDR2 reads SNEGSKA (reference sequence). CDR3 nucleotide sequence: TGCAGTGCTAGTGACGGGGAGACCCAGTACTTT. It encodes CSASDGETQYF.

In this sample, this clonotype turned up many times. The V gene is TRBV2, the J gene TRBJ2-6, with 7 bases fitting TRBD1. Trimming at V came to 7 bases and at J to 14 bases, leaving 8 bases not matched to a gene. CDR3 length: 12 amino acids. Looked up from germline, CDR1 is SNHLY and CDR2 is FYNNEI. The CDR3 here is CASIRQGVILTF. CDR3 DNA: TGTGCCAGCATAAGACAGGGAGTCATCCTGACTTTC.

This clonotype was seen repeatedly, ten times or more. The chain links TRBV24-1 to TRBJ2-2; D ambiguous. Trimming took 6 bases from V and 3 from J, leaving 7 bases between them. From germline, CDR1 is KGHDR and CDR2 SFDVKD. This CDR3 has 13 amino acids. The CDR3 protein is CATSFRDTGELFF. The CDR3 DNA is TGTGCCACCAGTTTCCGGGACACCGGGGAGCTGTTTTTT.

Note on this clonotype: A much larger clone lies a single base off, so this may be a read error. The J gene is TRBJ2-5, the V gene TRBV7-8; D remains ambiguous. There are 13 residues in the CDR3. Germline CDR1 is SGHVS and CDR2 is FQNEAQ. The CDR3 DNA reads TGTGCCAGCAGCTTAAATGCCTACAATGAGCAGCTCTTC. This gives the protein CASSLNAYNEQLF.

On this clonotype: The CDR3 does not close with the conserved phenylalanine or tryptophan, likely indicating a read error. CDR3 bases: TGCGCCAGCAGCGTAGATGGGAATTCACCCCTCCACTCT. Its translation: CASSVDGNSPLHS. The V gene is TRBV25-1, the J gene TRBJ1-6; D call uncertain. Per the germline V gene, CDR1 is MGHDK and CDR2 is SYGVNS. The CDR3 sequence is 13 residues long.

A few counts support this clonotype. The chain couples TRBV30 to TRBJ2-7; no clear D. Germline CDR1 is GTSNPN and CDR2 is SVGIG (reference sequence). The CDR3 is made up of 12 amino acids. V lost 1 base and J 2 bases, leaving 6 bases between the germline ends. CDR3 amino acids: CAWSAGPYEQYF. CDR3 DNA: TGTGCCTGGAGTGCCGGGCCCTACGAGCAGTACTTC. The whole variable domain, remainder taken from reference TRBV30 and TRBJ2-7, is SQTIHQWPATLVQPVGSPLSLECTVEGTSNPNLYWYRQAAGRGLQLLFYSVGIGQISSEVPQNLSASRPQDRQFILSSKKLLLSDSGFYLCAWSAGPYEQYFGPGTRLTVT.

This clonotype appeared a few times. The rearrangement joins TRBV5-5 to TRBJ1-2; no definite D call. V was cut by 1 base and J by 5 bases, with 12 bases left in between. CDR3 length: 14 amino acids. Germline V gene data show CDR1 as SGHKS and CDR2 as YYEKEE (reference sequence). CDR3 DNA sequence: TGTGCCAGCAGCTTGTCCCCTTCACCGTATGGCTACACCTTC. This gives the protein CASSLSPSPYGYTF.

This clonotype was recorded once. The CDR3: CATREQGAYGYTF. In DNA form, the CDR3 reads TGTGCCACCAGGGAACAGGGGGCATATGGCTACACCTTC. The J gene is TRBJ1-2, the V gene TRBV15, with 9 bases lining up with TRBD1. The germline CDR1 and CDR2 sequences are LNHNV and YYDKDF (reference sequence). This CDR3 contains 13 residues. With V trimmed by 6 bases and J by 5 bases, 4 bases remained unmatched.

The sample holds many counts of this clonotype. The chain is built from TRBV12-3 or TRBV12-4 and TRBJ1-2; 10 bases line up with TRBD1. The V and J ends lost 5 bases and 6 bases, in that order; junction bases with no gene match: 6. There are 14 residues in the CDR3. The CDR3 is CASSRGTGADGYTF. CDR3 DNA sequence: TGTGCCAGCAGTCGCGGGACAGGGGCTGATGGCTACACCTTC.